This T cell receptor beta chain was obtained from a study of identifying expanded T cells in peripheral blood. Findings and limits, study-wide: Across healthy donors, higher total template counts meant significantly greater roughly two-week count variance. Technical replicates showed around 1.1 changed clones; two weeks about 16; four weeks 19.

About this clone itself: The antigen is not known.

Trimming shortened V by 4 bases and J by 2 bases, and 15 bases separated the two germline ends. Germline loops: CDR1 LNHDA, CDR2 SQIVND (reference sequence). The CDR3 sequence is 15 residues long. No infections or other immune events were documented during collection. Sequencing was performed with immunoSEQ multiplex PCR; in TCRdb, only in-frame clones are kept and a portion is missing. The sample has roughly 130,000 clones, approximately 86% seen once. This sequence originates from a person aged 18 to 69 in good health. This sequence joins TRBV19 and TRBJ2-7, with D possibly called TRBD1 or TRBD2 (5 bases each). The sample comprised blood. The CDR3 region is CASSSGGAQAYEQYF. For the CDR3, the DNA is TGTGCCAGTAGTAGTGGGGGAGCTCAAGCCTACGAGCAGTACTTC. Variable domain in full (rest from reference TRBV19 and TRBJ2-7): DGGITQSPKYLFRKEGQNVTLSCEQNLNHDAMYWYRQDPGQGLRLIYYSQIVNDFQKGDIAEGYSVSREKKESFPLTVTSAQKNPTAFYLCASSSGGAQAYEQYFGPGTRLTVT.